This T cell receptor beta chain was observed in a study of cytomegalovirus exposure and HLA in healthy donors. Overall study: An early data release held some 89 million unique TCRs from HLA-typed donors. Study-wide results and limits: DRB1 had the most TCR associations and HLA-C the fewest, a later analysis found, with rates varying by HLA locus. Rare TCR sequences dominated, though some public TCRs recurred in many donors.

PCR primers comprised 60 Vbeta and 13 Jbeta primers. TCRdb's copy holds only in-frame clones and misses some; the assay was immunoSEQ multiplex PCR. The sample gives some 100,000 clones, roughly 83% of which show up once; about 3.1% is in the top ten. For this clone: Its target is not known.

The V gene's germline CDR1 is SGDLS and CDR2 YYNGEE. This CDR3 has 15 residues. The V and J ends lost 3 bases and 0 bases respectively, with 13 bases between them. The source of this sequence is a male donor in good health and CMV-seropositive. Sequences were obtained from PBMCs. This chain joins TRBV9 and TRBJ2-7; D is possibly TRBD2 (6 bases). The CDR3 DNA reads as TGTGCCAGCAGCGAGGGGACTGGGAGCTCCTACGAGCAGTACTTC. It yields the protein CASSEGTGSSYEQYF.